In this sample, the clone carrying this T cell receptor (beta chain) turned up once. This sample is drawn from a study of T cell clonotyping in hematopoietic cell transplantation. Looking at the study overall: Recipients were bled about 28 days pretransplant and at posttransplant days 30, 100, 180.

Trimming pared 4 bases from V and 4 bases from J, leaving 11 bases between. The germline V gene has CDR1 SGHRS and CDR2 YFSETQ. There are 13 residues in the CDR3. The table came from immunoSEQ multiplex PCR; TCRdb's copy has only in-frame clones and leaves some out. The profile shows about 8,100 clones, 85% to 90% of them singletons. V usage is TRBV5-1 and J usage is TRBJ2-5, with D uncertain. The sample was peripheral blood mononuclear cells, taken at the time of graft-versus-host disease after allogeneic stem cell transplant. The receptor's source is a male patient between 55 and 70 years old who had an allogeneic stem cell transplant from a related donor, so the T cells may come from the graft donor. Some clones in this sample may be carry-over from other donors' samples. The CDR3 coding sequence is TGCGCCAGCAGCCAATCAGGCCCAGAGACCCAGTACTTC. It translates to CASSQSGPETQYF.